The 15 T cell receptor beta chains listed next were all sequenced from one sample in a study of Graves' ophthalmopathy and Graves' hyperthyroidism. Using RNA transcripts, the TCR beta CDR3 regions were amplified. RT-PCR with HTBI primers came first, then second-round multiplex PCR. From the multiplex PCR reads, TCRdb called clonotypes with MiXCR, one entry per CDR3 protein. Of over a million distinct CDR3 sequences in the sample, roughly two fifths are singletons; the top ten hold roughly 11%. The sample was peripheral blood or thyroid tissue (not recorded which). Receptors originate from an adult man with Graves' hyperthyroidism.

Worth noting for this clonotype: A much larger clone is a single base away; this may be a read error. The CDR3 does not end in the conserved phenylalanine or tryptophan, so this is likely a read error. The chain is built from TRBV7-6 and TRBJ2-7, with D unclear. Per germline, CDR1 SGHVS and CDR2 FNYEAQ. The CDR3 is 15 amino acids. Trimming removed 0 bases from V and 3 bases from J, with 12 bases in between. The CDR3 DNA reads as TGTGCCAGCAGCTTAGCTCCAGGTCTAAGCTACGAGCAGTACTCC. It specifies CASSLAPGLSYEQYS.

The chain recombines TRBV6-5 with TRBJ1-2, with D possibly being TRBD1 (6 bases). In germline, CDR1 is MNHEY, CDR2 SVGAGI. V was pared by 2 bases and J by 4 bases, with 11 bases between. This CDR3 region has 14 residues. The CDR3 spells CASSYTGTAYGYTF. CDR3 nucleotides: TGTGCCAGCAGTTACACAGGGACCGCCTATGGCTACACCTTC.

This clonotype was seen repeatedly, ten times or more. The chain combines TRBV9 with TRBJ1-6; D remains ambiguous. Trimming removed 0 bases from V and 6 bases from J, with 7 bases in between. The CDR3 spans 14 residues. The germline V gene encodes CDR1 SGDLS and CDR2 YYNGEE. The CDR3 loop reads CASSVGAINSPLHF. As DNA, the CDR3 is TGTGCCAGCAGCGTAGGCGCAATTAATTCACCCCTCCACTTT.

The CDR3 protein is CASSDRRTPGEKLFF. The CDR3, as DNA: TGTGCCAGCAGCGACCGGAGGACACCTGGAGAAAAACTGTTTTTT. The V and J genes are TRBV13 and TRBJ1-4; perhaps TRBD1 as D (5 bases). Trimming took 5 bases from V and 8 from J, leaving 18 bases between them. This CDR3 is 15 amino acids long. The germline V gene has CDR1 PRHDT and CDR2 FYEKMQ (reference sequence).

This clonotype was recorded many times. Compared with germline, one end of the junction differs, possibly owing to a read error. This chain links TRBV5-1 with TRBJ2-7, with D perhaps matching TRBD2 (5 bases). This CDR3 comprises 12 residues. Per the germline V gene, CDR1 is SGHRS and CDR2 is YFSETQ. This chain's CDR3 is CASSLTRGEQYF. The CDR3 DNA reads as TGTGCCAGCAGCCTCACCAGAGGGGAGCAGTACTTC.

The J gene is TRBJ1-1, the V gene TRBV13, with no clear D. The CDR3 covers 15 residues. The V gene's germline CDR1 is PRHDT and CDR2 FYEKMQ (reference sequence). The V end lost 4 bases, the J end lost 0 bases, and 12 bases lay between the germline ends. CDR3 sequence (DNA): TGTGCCAGCAGCTCCATTCTGGGCATGAACACTGAAGCTTTCTTT. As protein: CASSSILGMNTEAFF.

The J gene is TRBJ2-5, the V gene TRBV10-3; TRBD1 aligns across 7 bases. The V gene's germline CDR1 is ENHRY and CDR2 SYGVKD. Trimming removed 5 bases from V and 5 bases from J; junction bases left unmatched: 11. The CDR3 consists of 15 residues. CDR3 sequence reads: CAISTGTVTYETQYF. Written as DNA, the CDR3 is TGTGCCATCAGTACCGGGACAGTTACCTACGAGACCCAGTACTTC.

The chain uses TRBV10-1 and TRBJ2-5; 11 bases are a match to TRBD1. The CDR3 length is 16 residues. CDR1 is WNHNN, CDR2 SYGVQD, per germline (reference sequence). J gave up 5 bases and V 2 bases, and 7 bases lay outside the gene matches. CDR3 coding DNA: TGCGCCAGCAGTGAGCCGGACAGGGGGCGTTCGGAGACCCAGTACTTC. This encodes CASSEPDRGRSETQYF.

The CDR3 sequence: CASSEGAFGPQHF. CDR3 in DNA: TGTGCCAGCAGTGAAGGGGCTTTTGGGCCCCAGCATTTT. V and J are TRBV2 and TRBJ1-5; D remains ambiguous. V was trimmed by 1 base and J by 9 bases, leaving 10 bases between them. The CDR3 contains 13 residues. Germline-derived CDR1 and CDR2 are SNHLY and FYNNEI.

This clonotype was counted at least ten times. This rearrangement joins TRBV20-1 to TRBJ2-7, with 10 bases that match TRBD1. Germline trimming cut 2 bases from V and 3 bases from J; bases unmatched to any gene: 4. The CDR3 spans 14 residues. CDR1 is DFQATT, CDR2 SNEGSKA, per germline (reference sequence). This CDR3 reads CSARLRDRGYEQYF. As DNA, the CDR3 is TGCAGTGCTAGACTCCGGGACAGGGGCTACGAGCAGTACTTC.

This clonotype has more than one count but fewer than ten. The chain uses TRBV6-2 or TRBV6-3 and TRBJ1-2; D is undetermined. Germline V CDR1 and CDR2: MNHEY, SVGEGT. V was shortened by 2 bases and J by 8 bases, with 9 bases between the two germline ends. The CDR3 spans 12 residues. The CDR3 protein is CASSYVGKGYTF. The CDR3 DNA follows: TGTGCCAGCAGTTACGTGGGAAAGGGCTACACCTTC.

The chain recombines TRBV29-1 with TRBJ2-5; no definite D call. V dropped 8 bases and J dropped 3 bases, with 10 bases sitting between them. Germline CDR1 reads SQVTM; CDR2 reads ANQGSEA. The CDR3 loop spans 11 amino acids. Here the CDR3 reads CSNLDKETQYF. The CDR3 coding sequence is TGCAGCAATCTAGACAAAGAGACCCAGTACTTC.

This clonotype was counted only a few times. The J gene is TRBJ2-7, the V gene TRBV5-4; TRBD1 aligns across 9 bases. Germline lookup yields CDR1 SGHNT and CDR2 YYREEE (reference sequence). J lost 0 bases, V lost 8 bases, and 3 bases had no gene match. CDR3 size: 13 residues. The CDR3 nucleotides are TGTGCCAGTACAGGGGGCCGCTCCTACGAGCAGTACTTC. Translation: CASTGGRSYEQYF.

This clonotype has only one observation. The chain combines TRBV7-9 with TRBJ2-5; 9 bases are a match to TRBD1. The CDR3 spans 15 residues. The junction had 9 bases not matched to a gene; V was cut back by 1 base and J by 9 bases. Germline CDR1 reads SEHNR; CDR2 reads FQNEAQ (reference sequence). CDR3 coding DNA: TGTGCCAGCAGCTTAGGGACAGGGGCTAATCAGCCCCAGTACTTC. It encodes CASSLGTGANQPQYF.

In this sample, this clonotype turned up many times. The CDR3 here is CASSARMNTEAFF. CDR3 DNA sequence: TGTGCCAGCAGTGCCAGGATGAACACTGAAGCTTTCTTT. The chain combines TRBV11-2 with TRBJ1-1, with D uncertain. V gave up 6 bases and J gave up 0 bases, with 8 bases separating them. The length of the CDR3 is 13 residues. Germline CDR1 is SGHAT and CDR2 is FQNNGV.